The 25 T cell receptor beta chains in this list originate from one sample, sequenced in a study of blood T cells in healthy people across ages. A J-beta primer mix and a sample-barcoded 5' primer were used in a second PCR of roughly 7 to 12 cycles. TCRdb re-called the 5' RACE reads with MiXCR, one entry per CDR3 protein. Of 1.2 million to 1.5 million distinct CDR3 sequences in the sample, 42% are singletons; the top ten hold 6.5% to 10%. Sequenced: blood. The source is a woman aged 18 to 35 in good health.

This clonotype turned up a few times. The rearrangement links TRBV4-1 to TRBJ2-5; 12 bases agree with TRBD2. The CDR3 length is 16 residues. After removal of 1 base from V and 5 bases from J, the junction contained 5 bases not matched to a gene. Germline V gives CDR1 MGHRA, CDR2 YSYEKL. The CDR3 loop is CASSQGGLAGQETQYF. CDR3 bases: TGCGCCAGCAGCCAAGGCGGACTAGCGGGACAGGAGACCCAGTACTTC.

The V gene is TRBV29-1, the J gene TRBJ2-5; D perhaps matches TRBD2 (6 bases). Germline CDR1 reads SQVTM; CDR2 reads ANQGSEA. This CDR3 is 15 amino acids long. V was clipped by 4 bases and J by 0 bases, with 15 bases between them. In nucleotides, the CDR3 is TGCAGCGTTGGGGACGGCGGGACGTACCAAGAGACCCAGTACTTC. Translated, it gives CSVGDGGTYQETQYF. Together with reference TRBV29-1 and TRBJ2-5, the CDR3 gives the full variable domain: SAVISQKPSRDICQRGTSLTIQCQVDSQVTMMFWYRQQPGQSLTLIATANQGSEATYESGFVIDKFPISRPNLTFSTLTVSNMSPEDSSIYLCSVGDGGTYQETQYFGPGTRLLVL.

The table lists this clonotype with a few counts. The chain's CDR3 is CASSPQGGGNEQFF. CDR3 sequence (DNA): TGTGCCAGCAGCCCGCAGGGGGGGGGCAATGAGCAGTTCTTC. The V gene is TRBV7-2, the J gene TRBJ2-1; either TRBD1 or TRBD2 may fit D (7 bases each). With 5 bases removed from V and 6 bases from J, the gap between germline ends came to 14 bases. Germline V gene data show CDR1 as SGHTA and CDR2 as FQGNSA. The CDR3 runs to 14 residues.

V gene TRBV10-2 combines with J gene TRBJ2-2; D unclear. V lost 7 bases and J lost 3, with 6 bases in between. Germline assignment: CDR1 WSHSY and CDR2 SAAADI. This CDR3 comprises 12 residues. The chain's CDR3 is CASNKDTGELFF. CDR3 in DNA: TGCGCCAGCAACAAGGACACCGGGGAGCTGTTTTTT.

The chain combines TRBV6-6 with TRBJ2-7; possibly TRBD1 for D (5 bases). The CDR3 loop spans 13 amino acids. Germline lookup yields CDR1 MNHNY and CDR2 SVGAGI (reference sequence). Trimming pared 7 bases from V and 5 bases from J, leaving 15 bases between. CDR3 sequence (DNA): TGTGCCAGCACCCTAGTAAGGGGCGACGAGCAGTACTTC. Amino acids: CASTLVRGDEQYF.

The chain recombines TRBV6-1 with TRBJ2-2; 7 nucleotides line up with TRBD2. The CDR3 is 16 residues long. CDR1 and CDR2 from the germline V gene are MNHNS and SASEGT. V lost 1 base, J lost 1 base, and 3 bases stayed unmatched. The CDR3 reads CASSEGGGRNTGELFF. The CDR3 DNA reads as TGTGCCAGCAGTGAAGGGGGGGGGAGGAACACCGGGGAGCTGTTTTTT.

The CDR3 loop is CASSFQGRSGETQYF. CDR3 DNA sequence: TGCGCCAGCAGCTTCCAGGGCAGGTCCGGGGAGACCCAGTACTTC. V is TRBV5-1 and J is TRBJ2-5; D is possibly TRBD1 (5 bases). Germline CDR1 reads SGHRS; CDR2 reads YFSETQ. V shed 2 bases and J shed 5 bases, with 16 bases lying between them. This CDR3 comprises 15 residues.

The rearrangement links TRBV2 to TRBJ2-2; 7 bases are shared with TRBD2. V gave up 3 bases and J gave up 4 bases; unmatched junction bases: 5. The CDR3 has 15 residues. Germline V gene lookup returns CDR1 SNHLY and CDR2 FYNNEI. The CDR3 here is CASSDPSGVTGELFF. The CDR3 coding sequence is TGTGCCAGCAGTGACCCGAGCGGGGTCACCGGGGAGCTGTTTTTT. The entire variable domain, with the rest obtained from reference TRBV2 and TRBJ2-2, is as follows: EPEVTQTPSHQVTQMGQEVILRCVPISNHLYFYWYRQILGQKVEFLVSFYNNEISEKSEIFDDQFSVERPDGSNFTLKIRSTKLEDSAMYFCASSDPSGVTGELFFGEGSRLTVL.

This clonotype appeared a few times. CDR3 in amino acids: CSVHWGGMNHYEQYF. As DNA, the CDR3 is TGCAGCGTCCACTGGGGTGGAATGAACCACTACGAGCAGTACTTC. This rearrangement joins TRBV29-1 to TRBJ2-7, with unresolved D. The length of the CDR3 is 15 residues. Germline V gene data show CDR1 as SQVTM and CDR2 as ANQGSEA. Trimming cost V 6 bases and J 3 bases, with 21 bases left between them.

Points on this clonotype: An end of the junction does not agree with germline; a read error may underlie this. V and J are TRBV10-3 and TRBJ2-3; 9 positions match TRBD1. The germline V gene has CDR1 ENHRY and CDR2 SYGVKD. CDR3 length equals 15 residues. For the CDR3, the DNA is TGTGCCATCAGTGCCCGGACAGGGGACACAGAGACGCAGTATTTT. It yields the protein CAISARTGDTETQYF.

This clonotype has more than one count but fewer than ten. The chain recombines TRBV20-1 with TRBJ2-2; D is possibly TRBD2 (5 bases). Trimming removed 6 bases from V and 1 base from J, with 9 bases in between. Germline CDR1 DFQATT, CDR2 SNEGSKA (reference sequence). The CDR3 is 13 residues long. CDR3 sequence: CSADEGNTGELFF. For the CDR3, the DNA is TGCAGTGCGGACGAGGGGAACACCGGGGAGCTGTTTTTT.

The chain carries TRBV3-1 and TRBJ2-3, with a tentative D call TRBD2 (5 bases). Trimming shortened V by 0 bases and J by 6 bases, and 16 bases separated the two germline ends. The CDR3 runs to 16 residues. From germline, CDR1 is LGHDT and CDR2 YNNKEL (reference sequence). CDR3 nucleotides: TGTGCCAGCAGCCAAGAGGCTAGCTGGCAGAGCGATACGCAGTATTTT. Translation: CASSQEASWQSDTQYF.

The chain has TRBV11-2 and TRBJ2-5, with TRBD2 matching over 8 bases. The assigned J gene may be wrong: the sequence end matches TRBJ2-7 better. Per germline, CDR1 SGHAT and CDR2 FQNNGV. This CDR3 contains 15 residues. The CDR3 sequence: CASSLFGGGLYEQYF. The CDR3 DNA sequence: TGTGCCAGCAGCTTATTCGGCGGGGGGCTATACGAGCAGTACTTC.

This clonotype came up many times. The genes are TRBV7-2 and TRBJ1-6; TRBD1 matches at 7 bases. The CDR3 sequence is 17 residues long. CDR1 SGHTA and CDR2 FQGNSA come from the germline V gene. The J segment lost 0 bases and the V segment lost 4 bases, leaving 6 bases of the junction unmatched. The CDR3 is CASSSDRRSSYNSPLHF. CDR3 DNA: TGTGCCAGCAGCTCGGACAGGAGAAGCTCCTATAATTCACCCCTCCACTTT.

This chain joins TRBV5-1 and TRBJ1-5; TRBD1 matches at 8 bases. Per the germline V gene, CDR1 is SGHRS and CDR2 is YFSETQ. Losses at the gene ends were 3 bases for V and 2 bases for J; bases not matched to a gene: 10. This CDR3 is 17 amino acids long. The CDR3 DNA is TGCGCCAGCAGCTCCTCCCCGGACAGGGCGGGCAATCAGCCCCAGCATTTT. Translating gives CASSSSPDRAGNQPQHF.

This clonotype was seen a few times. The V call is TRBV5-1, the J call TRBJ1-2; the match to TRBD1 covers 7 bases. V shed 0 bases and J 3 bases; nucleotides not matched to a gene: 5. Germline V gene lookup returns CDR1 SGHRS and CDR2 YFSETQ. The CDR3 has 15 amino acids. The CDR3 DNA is TGCGCCAGCAGCTTGGACAGGGGAGAGGACTATGGCTACACCTTC. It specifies CASSLDRGEDYGYTF.

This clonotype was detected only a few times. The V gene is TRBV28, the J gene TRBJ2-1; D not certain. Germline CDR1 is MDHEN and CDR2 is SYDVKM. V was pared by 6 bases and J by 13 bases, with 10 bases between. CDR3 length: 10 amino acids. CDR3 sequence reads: CASRRETQFF. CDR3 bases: TGTGCCAGCAGGCGAGAGACTCAGTTCTTC.

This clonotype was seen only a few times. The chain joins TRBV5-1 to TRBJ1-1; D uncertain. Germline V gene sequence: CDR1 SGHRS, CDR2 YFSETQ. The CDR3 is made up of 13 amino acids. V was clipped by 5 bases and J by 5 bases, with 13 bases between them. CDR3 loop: CASSDLLKTEAFF. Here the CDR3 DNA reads TGCGCCAGCAGTGACCTCTTAAAAACTGAAGCTTTCTTT.

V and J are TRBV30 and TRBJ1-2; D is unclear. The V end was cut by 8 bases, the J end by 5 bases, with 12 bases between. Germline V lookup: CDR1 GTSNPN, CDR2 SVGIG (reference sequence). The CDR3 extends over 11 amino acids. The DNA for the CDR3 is TGTGCCCGCCAGCATACGTATGGCTACACCTTC. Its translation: CARQHTYGYTF.

Written as DNA, the CDR3 is TGTGCCAGCAGCTCCCGCCCTCCGACAGTGACGAGCTCCTACGAGCAGTACTTC. Its translation is CASSSRPPTVTSSYEQYF. The chain combines TRBV7-3 with TRBJ2-7, with TRBD1 as a possible D gene (5 bases). V lost 4 bases and J lost 0, with 22 bases in between. The CDR3 covers 18 residues. Germline V CDR1 and CDR2: SGHTA, FQGTGA.

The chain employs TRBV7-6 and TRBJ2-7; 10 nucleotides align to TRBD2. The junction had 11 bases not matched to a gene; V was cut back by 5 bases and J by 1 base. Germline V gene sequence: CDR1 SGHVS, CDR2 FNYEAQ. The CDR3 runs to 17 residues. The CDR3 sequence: CASSPRGASGRSYEQYF. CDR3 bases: TGTGCCAGCAGCCCCCGTGGGGCTAGCGGGAGATCCTACGAGCAGTACTTC.

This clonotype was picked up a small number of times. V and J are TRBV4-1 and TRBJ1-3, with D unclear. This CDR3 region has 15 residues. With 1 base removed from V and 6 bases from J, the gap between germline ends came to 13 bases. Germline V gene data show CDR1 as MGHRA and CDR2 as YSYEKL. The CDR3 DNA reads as TGCGCCAGCAGCCAAGGGCCGCAAGCCTTAAACACCATATATTTT. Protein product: CASSQGPQALNTIYF.

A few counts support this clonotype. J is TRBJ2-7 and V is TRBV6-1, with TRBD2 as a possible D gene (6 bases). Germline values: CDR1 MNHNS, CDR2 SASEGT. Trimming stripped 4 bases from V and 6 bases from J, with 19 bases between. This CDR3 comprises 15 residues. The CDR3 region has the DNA TGTGCCAGCAGTGGTCCGGGACTCTTTCCATCCGAGCAGTACTTC. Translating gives CASSGPGLFPSEQYF.

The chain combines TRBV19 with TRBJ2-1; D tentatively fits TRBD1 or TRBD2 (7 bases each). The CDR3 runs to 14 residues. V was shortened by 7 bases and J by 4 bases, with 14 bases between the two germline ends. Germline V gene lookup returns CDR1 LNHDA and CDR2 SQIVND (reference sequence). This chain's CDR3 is CASTGRGGYNEQFF. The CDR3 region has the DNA TGTGCCAGTACGGGCAGGGGGGGATACAATGAGCAGTTCTTC.

The CDR3 protein is CASSQKAVDREETQYF. The DNA of the CDR3 is TGTGCCAGCAGCCAAAAAGCGGTGGATCGAGAAGAGACCCAGTACTTC. The chain couples TRBV14 to TRBJ2-5; perhaps TRBD2 as D (5 bases). V was cut by 2 bases and J by 3 bases, with 16 bases left in between. The CDR3 runs to 16 residues. The germline V gene encodes CDR1 SGHDN and CDR2 FVKESK.